One sample yielded the 15 T cell receptor beta chains listed below, sequenced in a study of cytomegalovirus exposure and HLA in healthy donors. The PCR contained 60 Vbeta and 13 Jbeta primers. Profiling relied on immunoSEQ multiplex PCR, and the TCRdb table lists in-frame clones only, not all of them. The table has more than 65,000 clones, approximately 79% seen once; the top ten hold approximately 20%. The sequenced material came from PBMCs. All receptors come from a woman aged 40 to 49 in good health and CMV-seropositive.

This clone appeared a few times. V usage is TRBV6-1 and J usage is TRBJ1-1; D possibly corresponds to TRBD1 (5 bases). The CDR3 covers 14 residues. V lost 7 bases and J 0 bases, leaving 12 bases between the germline ends. Germline lookup yields CDR1 MNHNS and CDR2 SASEGT. The DNA of the CDR3 is TGTGCCAGCAAACCGCCAGGGATGAACACTGAAGCTTTCTTT. Amino acid sequence: CASKPPGMNTEAFF.

Comment on this clone: The junction does not match germline at one end; this may be a read error. The chain is built from TRBV5-1 and TRBJ2-5; 12 nucleotides line up with TRBD2. The CDR3 covers 13 residues. In germline, CDR1 is SGHRS, CDR2 YFSETQ. This CDR3 reads CASAPLAGGPPHF. CDR3 coding DNA: TGCGCCAGCGCCCCCCTAGCGGGAGGGCCCCCTCACTTC.

This chain uses TRBV11-2 with TRBJ2-3; TRBD1 is a possible D gene (6 bases). Germline lookup yields CDR1 SGHAT and CDR2 FQNNGV. V lost 1 base and J 0 bases, leaving 8 bases between the germline ends. This CDR3 has 15 residues. Written as DNA, the CDR3 is TGTGCCAGCAGCTTAGGACAGGTTAGCACAGATACGCAGTATTTT. Translating gives CASSLGQVSTDTQYF.

This clone has only a few counts. Other DNA sequences in this sample translate to the same CDR3. The rearrangement joins TRBV6-5 to TRBJ1-4; 8 bases fit TRBD1. After removal of 5 bases from V and 2 bases from J, the junction contained 4 bases not matched to a gene. From germline, CDR1 is MNHEY and CDR2 SVGAGI. The length of the CDR3 is 15 residues. The chain's CDR3 is CASSPTGGTNEKLFF. The CDR3 DNA sequence: TGTGCCAGCAGTCCAACAGGGGGTACTAATGAAAAACTGTTTTTT.

This clone has only a few counts. The chain couples TRBV6-1 to TRBJ1-3; D gene ambiguous. The V end lost 4 bases, the J end lost 3 bases, and 16 bases lay between the germline ends. Germline V gives CDR1 MNHNS, CDR2 SASEGT. The CDR3 totals 16 residues. The CDR3 reads CASSGGREDFGNTIYF. For the CDR3, the DNA is TGTGCCAGCAGTGGAGGGAGGGAAGATTTTGGAAACACCATATATTTT.

This clone was seen a single time. This chain uses TRBV7-6 with TRBJ2-1; 8 nucleotides align to TRBD2. J lost 6 bases, V lost 1 base, and 5 bases had no gene match. CDR3 size: 15 residues. Germline assignment: CDR1 SGHVS and CDR2 FNYEAQ. CDR3 amino acids: CASSLEAGAGNEQFF. Written as DNA, the CDR3 is TGTGCCAGCAGCTTAGAAGCGGGGGCCGGCAATGAGCAGTTCTTC.

In its sample, this clone was seen once. This sequence joins TRBV5-4 and TRBJ2-1, with 7 bases that match TRBD2. Germline CDR1 SGHNT, CDR2 YYREEE (reference sequence). V lost 0 bases, J lost 1 base, and 10 bases stayed unmatched. This CDR3 contains 18 residues. CDR3: CASSLDGSAGSSYNEQFF. The CDR3 DNA reads TGTGCCAGCAGCTTGGACGGTTCAGCGGGGAGTTCCTACAATGAGCAGTTCTTC.

The gene calls are TRBV19 and TRBJ1-2; D gene unclear. Germline lookup yields CDR1 LNHDA and CDR2 SQIVND (reference sequence). The CDR3 loop spans 14 amino acids. V was trimmed by 3 bases and J by 4 bases, leaving 12 bases between them. CDR3 sequence reads: CASSIRQELYGYTF. The CDR3 DNA is TGTGCCAGTAGTATCCGACAAGAACTCTATGGCTACACCTTC. Together with reference TRBV19 and TRBJ1-2, the CDR3 gives the full variable domain: DGGITQSPKYLFRKEGQNVTLSCEQNLNHDAMYWYRQDPGQGLRLIYYSQIVNDFQKGDIAEGYSVSREKKESFPLTVTSAQKNPTAFYLCASSIRQELYGYTFGSGTRLTVV.

The CDR3 region is CASREPGHGLDTQYF. DNA for the CDR3: TGCGCCAGCAGAGAACCGGGACATGGGCTAGATACGCAGTATTTT. V and J are TRBV5-1 and TRBJ2-3, with D perhaps TRBD1 (6 bases). CDR1 is SGHRS, CDR2 YFSETQ, per germline. Deletions cut 5 bases from V and 5 bases from J, with 18 bases between. CDR3 size: 15 residues.

The chain carries TRBV13 and TRBJ1-2; 8 bases align to TRBD1. CDR3 length: 14 amino acids. The trim removed 5 bases at V and 5 bases at J, leaving 7 bases unmatched. Germline lookup yields CDR1 PRHDT and CDR2 FYEKMQ (reference sequence). DNA of the CDR3: TGTGCCAGCAGCCCGACAGGGGAGTGGTATGGCTACACCTTC. Amino acids: CASSPTGEWYGYTF.

The V call is TRBV27, the J call TRBJ1-5; 7 bases match TRBD1. Germline V gene lookup returns CDR1 MNHEY and CDR2 SMNVEV (reference sequence). J lost 2 bases, V lost 6 bases, and 7 bases had no gene match. CDR3 length equals 15 residues. The CDR3 reads CASRLFTGGNQPQHF. The CDR3 bases are TGTGCCAGCAGACTATTTACAGGGGGCAATCAGCCCCAGCATTTT.

This rearrangement joins TRBV28 to TRBJ2-7, with TRBD1 as a possible D gene (6 bases). V lost 10 bases to trimming and J lost 7 bases, with 23 bases between them. The germline gives CDR1 MDHEN, CDR2 SYDVKM. The CDR3 is made up of 14 amino acids. CDR3 DNA: TGTGCCATTCGACGAGACAGGCCTTTAGCGGAGCAGTACTTC. It is translated as CAIRRDRPLAEQYF.

As DNA, the CDR3 is TGCGCCAGCAGTATCACAGGGACTGGGGCCAACGTCCTGACTTTC. Translating it yields CASSITGTGANVLTF. The chain uses TRBV5-1 and TRBJ2-6; possible D gene TRBD1, 6 bases. With 5 bases removed from V and 2 bases from J, the gap between germline ends came to 11 bases. Germline V CDR1 and CDR2: SGHRS, YFSETQ. This CDR3 has 15 residues. The whole variable domain, remainder taken from reference TRBV5-1 and TRBJ2-6, is KAGVTQTPRYLIKTRGQQVTLSCSPISGHRSVSWYQQTPGQGLQFLFEYFSETQRNKGNFPGRFSGRQFSNSRSEMNVSTLELGDSALYLCASSITGTGANVLTFGAGSRLTVL.

The V and J genes are TRBV15 and TRBJ2-1, with D perhaps TRBD1 (6 bases). The CDR3 contains 16 residues. V lost 3 bases and J lost 5, with 17 bases in between. Germline V gene sequence: CDR1 LNHNV, CDR2 YYDKDF (reference sequence). CDR3 protein: CATSRETRGRHNEQFF. CDR3 in DNA: TGTGCCACCAGCAGGGAAACCAGGGGAAGGCACAATGAGCAGTTCTTC.

V usage is TRBV5-1 and J usage is TRBJ2-1, with 10 bases matching TRBD1. Germline V CDR1 and CDR2: SGHRS, YFSETQ. CDR3 length: 15 residues. V shed 1 base, J shed 6 bases, and the junction held 4 bases outside the gene matches. The CDR3 sequence is CASSLPGQGSNEQFF. The CDR3, as DNA: TGCGCCAGCAGCTTGCCGGGACAGGGGTCCAATGAGCAGTTCTTC.